This T cell receptor (beta chain) was identified during a study of cytomegalovirus exposure and HLA in healthy donors. Study-wide points: In an earlier analysis, in some 600 donors, most V segments appeared productive either ~90% or ~30% of the time.

Donors sampled were nominally healthy, though unrecorded immune exposures were likely. V was clipped by 8 bases and J by 3 bases, with 17 bases between them. The CDR3 covers 14 residues. Germline V gives CDR1 MNHNS, CDR2 SASEGT. Turning to this clone: Its antigen is currently unknown.

PCR was performed using 60 Vbeta and 13 Jbeta primers. Profiled with immunoSEQ multiplex PCR; TCRdb holds only in-frame clones, not every one. There are under 200,000 clones in the sample; about 80% occur only once, and under 2% lies in the top ten. V and J are TRBV6-1 and TRBJ2-7, with a weak D call TRBD2 (5 bases). The clonotype was recovered from a man aged 40-55 years in good health and CMV-seronegative. The sample comprised PBMCs. Here the CDR3 reads CASSGLNANYEQYV. In nucleotides, the CDR3 is TGTGCCAGCTCGGGGTTGAATGCCAACTACGAGCAGTACGTC.